This T cell receptor beta chain stems from a study of T cell responses to AZD1222 COVID-19 vaccine. Findings of the study overall: Spike-specific TCRs gained breadth and depth after people received two AZD1222 doses. Repertoire samples came only from after the peak T cell response. Vaccine-associated CD4 TCRs ranged over spike, dominating at 160-218 and 743-854.

In the case of this clone: The antigen is undetermined.

This CDR3 spans 14 amino acids. V lost 2 bases to trimming and J lost 3 bases, with 8 bases between them. CDR1 KGHSH and CDR2 LQKENI come from the germline V gene. Assay: immunoSEQ multiplex PCR; the TCRdb copy retains only in-frame clones and omits some. The top ten hold about 20% of the sample, which has about 92,000 clones, approximately 91% seen once. The V gene is TRBV18, the J gene TRBJ1-5; no firm D call. The sequenced sample was peripheral blood, obtained on day 0 of AZD1222 vaccination. This clonotype originated in an adult in good health. In nucleotides, the CDR3 is TGTGCCAGCTCACCATCGGGAAACAATCAGCCCCAGCATTTT. It translates to CASSPSGNNQPQHF.